The rows below give T cell receptor beta chains drawn from one sample of a study of regulatory T cells in long-lasting Graves disease. MiXCR, applied by TCRdb to the multiplex PCR reads, yields one record per CDR3 protein. The table records about 340,000 distinct CDR3 sequences, roughly 21% of them present only once. The specimen comprised peripheral blood mononuclear cells (PBMCs), sampled when the disease was refractory, from a patient treated with antithyroid drugs. The receptors were sampled from a female donor with Graves disease. Both conserved end residues are part of each CDR3.

J,V,CDR3
TRBJ2-7,TRBV6-1,CASSEVRFRQARSYEQYF
TRBJ2-4,TRBV28,CASSSRTVSIQYF
TRBJ2-7,TRBV28,CASRGDEQYF
TRBJ1-1,TRBV29-1,CSARLGSTEAFF
TRBJ2-6,TRBV28,CASTPLQPSSGANVLTF
TRBJ1-5,TRBV5-1,CASSLTPGQGINQPQHF
TRBJ1-6,TRBV19,CASSTRTGAYNSPLHF
TRBJ1-1,TRBV7-9,CASDRGMNTEAFF
TRBJ2-7,TRBV9,CASSPAPTSGRFPYEQYF
TRBJ2-3,TRBV20-1,CRVKRGSTDTQYF
TRBJ1-4,TRBV5-1,CASSLAYRGPNEKLFF
TRBJ2-5,TRBV10-3,CAISEGDRQETQYF
TRBJ1-1,TRBV12-3/TRBV12-4,CASSLGPPGTEAFF
TRBJ1-1,TRBV11-2,CASSPIQDMNTEAFF
TRBJ2-5,TRBV18,CASSQDRGGSETQYF
TRBJ2-1,TRBV9,CASSVDGSVYNEQFF
TRBJ1-1,TRBV6-1,CASAPGGTVFEAFF
TRBJ1-1,TRBV6-2/TRBV6-3,CASSYWGSENTEAFF
TRBJ1-2,TRBV3-1,CASSQGTGGYGYTF
TRBJ2-7,TRBV5-1,CASSSRGLAGYEQYF
TRBJ1-2,TRBV6-1,CASSEALGGGYTF
TRBJ1-1,TRBV28,CASSQGETEAFF
TRBJ2-7,TRBV5-1,CASSLDGLLYEQYF
TRBJ2-7,TRBV5-6,CASSRTLSGREDEQYF
TRBJ1-1,TRBV12-3/TRBV12-4,CASRETGTGSLTEAFF
TRBJ1-1,TRBV7-2,CASSLGFFGIRLNTEAFF
TRBJ1-1,TRBV7-3,CASSQGDRGSTEAFF
TRBJ1-1,TRBV4-3,CASSQGSGVGTEAFF